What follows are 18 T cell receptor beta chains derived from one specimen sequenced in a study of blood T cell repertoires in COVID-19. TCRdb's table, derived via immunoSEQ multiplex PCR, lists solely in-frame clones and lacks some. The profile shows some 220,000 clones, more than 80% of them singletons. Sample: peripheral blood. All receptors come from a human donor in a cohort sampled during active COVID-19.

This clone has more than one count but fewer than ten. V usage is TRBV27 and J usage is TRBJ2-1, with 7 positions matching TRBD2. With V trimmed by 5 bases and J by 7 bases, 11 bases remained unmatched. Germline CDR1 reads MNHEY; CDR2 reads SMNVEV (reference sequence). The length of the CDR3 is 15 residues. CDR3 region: CASSPLQRGRNEQFF. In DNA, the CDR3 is TGTGCCAGCAGTCCTCTCCAGCGGGGAAGGAATGAGCAGTTCTTC.

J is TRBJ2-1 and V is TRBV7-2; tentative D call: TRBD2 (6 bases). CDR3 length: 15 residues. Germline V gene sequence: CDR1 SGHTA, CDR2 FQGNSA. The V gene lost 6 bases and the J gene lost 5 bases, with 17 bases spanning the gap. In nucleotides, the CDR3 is TGTGCCAGCAGTCTACTCAGGACTACAAACAATGAGCAGTTCTTC. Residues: CASSLLRTTNNEQFF.

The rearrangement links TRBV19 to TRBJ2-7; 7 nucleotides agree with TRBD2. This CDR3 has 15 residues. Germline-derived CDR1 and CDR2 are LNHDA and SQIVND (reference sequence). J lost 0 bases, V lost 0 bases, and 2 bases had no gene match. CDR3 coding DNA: TGTGCCAGTAGTATAGACCTAGCGGCCTCCTACGAGCAGTACTTC. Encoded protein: CASSIDLAASYEQYF.

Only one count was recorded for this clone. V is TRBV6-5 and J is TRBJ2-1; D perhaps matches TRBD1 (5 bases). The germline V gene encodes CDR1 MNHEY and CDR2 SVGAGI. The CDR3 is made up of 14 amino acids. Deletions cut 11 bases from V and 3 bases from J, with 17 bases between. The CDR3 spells CAGQLGANYNEQFF. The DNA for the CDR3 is TGTGCCGGACAATTAGGCGCCAACTACAATGAGCAGTTCTTC.

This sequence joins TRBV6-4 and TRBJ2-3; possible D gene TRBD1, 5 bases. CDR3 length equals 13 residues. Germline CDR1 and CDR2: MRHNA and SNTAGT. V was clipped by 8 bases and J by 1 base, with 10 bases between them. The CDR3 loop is CASARQRTDTQYF. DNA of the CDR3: TGTGCCAGCGCCAGACAGCGCACAGATACGCAGTATTTT.

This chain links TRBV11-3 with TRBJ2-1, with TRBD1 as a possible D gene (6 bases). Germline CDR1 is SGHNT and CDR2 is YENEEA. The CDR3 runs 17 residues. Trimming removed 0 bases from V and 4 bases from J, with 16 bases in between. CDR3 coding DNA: TGTGCCAGCAGCTTAGAGACAGGTGTGTGGGGATACAATGAGCAGTTCTTC. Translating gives CASSLETGVWGYNEQFF.

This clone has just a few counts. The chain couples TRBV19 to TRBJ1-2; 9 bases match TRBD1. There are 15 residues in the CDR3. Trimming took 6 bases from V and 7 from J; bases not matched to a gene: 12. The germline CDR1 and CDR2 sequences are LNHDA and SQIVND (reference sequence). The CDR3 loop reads CASRGQGWLNGGYTF. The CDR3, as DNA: TGTGCCAGTAGGGGACAGGGCTGGTTAAATGGTGGCTACACCTTC.

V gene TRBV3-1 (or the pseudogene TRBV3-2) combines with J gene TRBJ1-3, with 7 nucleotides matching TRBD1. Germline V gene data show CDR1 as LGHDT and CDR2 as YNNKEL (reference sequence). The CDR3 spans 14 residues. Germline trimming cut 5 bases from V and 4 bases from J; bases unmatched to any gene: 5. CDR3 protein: CASSIGTVGNTIYF. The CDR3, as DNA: TGTGCCAGCAGCATAGGGACAGTCGGAAACACCATATATTTT.

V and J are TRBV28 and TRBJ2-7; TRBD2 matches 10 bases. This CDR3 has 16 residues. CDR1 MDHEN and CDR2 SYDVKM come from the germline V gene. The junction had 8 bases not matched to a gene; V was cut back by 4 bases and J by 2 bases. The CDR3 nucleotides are TGTGCCAGCAGTTCCGGCACTAGCGGGGAGACCTACGAGCAGTACTTC. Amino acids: CASSSGTSGETYEQYF.

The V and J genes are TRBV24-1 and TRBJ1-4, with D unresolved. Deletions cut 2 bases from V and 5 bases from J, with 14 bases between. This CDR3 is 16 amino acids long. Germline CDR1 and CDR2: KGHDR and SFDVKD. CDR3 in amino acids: CATSDSTAARNEKLFF. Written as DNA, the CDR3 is TGTGCCACCAGTGATTCGACGGCGGCTAGAAATGAAAAACTGTTTTTT.

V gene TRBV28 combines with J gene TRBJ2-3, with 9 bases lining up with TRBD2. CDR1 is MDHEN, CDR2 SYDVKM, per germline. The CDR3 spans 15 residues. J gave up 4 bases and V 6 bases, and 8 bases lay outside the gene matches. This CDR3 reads CASSRSGRGADTQYF. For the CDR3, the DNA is TGTGCCAGCAGCCGTAGCGGGAGAGGGGCAGATACGCAGTATTTT.

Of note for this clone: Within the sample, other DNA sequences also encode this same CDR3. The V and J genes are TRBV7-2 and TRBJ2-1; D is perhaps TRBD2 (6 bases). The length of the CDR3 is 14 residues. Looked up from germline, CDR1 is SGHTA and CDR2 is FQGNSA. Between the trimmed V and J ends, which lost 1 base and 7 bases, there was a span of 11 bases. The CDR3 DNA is TGTGCCAGCAGCTTAGGGGGGAGGAGGAATGAGCAGTTCTTC. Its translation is CASSLGGRRNEQFF.

The CDR3 loop is CASSFGLTARDTQYF. The CDR3 DNA reads as TGTGCCAGCAGTTTCGGACTCACTGCTAGGGATACGCAGTATTTT. The chain recombines TRBV6-5 with TRBJ2-3; a weak D match, TRBD2 (5 bases). Germline V CDR1 and CDR2: MNHEY, SVGAGI. The ends were cut back, 4 bases at V and 6 bases at J, with 17 bases in the middle. CDR3 size: 15 residues.

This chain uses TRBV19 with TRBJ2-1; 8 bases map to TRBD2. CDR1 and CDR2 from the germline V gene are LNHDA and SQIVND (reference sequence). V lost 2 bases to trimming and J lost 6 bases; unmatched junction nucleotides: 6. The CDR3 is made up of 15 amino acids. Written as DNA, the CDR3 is TGTGCCAGTAGTATACGGCGGGGGGCCATCAATGAGCAGTTCTTC. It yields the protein CASSIRRGAINEQFF.

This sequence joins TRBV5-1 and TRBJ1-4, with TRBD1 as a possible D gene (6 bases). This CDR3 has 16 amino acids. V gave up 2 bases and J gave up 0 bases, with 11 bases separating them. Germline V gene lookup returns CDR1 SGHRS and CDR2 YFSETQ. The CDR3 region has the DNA TGCGCCAGCAGCTTTGGGGGCCAGCCAACTAATGAAAAACTGTTTTTT. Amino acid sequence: CASSFGGQPTNEKLFF.

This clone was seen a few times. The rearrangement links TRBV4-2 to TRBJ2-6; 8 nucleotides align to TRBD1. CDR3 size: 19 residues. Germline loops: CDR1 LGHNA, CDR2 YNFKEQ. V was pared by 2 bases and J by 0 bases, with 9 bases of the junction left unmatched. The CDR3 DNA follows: TGTGCCAGCAGCCAATTTGGACAGGGTTCACGCTCTGGGGCCAACGTCCTGACTTTC. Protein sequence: CASSQFGQGSRSGANVLTF.

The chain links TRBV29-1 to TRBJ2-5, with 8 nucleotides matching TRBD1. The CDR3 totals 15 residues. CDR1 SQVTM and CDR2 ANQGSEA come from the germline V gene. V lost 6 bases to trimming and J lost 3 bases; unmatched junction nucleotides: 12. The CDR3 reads CSVRTTPTGEETQYF. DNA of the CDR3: TGCAGCGTAAGAACGACGCCGACAGGGGAAGAGACCCAGTACTTC. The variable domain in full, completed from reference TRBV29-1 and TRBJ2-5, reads SAVISQKPSRDICQRGTSLTIQCQVDSQVTMMFWYRQQPGQSLTLIATANQGSEATYESGFVIDKFPISRPNLTFSTLTVSNMSPEDSSIYLCSVRTTPTGEETQYFGPGTRLLVL.

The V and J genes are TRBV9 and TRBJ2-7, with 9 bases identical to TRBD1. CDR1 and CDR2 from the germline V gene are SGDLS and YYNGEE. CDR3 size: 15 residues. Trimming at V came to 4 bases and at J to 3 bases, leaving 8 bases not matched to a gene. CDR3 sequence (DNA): TGTGCCAGCAGCCCAACAGGGGGCCCGGGCTACGAGCAGTACTTC. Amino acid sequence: CASSPTGGPGYEQYF.